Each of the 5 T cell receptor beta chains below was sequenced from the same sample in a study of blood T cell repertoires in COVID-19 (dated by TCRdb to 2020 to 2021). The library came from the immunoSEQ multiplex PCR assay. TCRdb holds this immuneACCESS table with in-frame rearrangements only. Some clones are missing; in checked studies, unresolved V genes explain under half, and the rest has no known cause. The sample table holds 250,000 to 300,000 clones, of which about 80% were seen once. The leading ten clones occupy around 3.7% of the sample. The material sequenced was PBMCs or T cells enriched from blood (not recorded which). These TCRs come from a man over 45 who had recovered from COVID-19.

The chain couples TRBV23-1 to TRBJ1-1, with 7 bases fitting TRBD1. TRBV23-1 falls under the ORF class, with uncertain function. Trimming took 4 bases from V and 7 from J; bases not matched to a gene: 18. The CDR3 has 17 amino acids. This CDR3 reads CASSLFPQGRRGGEAFF. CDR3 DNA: TGCGCCAGCAGTCTATTCCCACAGGGGCGCCGCGGAGGTGAAGCTTTCTTT.

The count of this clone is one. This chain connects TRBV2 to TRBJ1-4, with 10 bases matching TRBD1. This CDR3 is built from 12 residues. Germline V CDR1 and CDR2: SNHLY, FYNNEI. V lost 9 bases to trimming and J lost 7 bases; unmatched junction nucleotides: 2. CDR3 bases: TGTGCCAGACGACAGGGGGCTGAAAAACTGTTTTTT. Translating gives CARRQGAEKLFF.

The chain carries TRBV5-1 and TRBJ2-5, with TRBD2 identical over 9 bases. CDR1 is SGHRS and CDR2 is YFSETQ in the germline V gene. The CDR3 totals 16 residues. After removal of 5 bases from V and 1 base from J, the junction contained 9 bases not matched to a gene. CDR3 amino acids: CASSTLGLASQETQYF. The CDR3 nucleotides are TGCGCCAGCAGTACCCTGGGACTAGCTTCCCAAGAGACCCAGTACTTC.

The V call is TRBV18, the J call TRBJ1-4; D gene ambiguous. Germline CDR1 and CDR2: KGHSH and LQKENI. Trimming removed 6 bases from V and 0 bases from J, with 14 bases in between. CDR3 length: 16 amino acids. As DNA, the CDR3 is TGTGCCAGCTCCCGCGGCAGACTTGCAACTAATGAAAAACTGTTTTTT. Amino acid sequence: CASSRGRLATNEKLFF.

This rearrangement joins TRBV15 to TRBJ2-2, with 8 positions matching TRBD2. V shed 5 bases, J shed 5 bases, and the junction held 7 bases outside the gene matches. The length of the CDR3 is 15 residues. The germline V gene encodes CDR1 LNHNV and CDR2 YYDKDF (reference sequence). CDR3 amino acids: CATSSGASGTGELFF. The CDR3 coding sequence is TGTGCCACCAGCTCCGGGGCTAGCGGGACCGGGGAGCTGTTTTTT.